A selection of T cell receptor beta chains follows, all from one sample in a study of cytomegalovirus exposure and HLA in healthy donors. Measured with immunoSEQ multiplex PCR; TCRdb has only the in-frame clones, and not every one. The table lists 100,000 to 150,000 clones, about three quarters of them singletons, with 1.2% in the top ten. Sequencing was performed on PBMCs. These receptors all stem from a female donor in good health and CMV-seronegative. Both conserved end residues are trimmed from each CDR3. Each record gives: J gene, D gene, V gene, CDR3 protein. D genes are given only for firm matches.

TRBJ2-3 | TRBD1 | TRBV7-2 | ASSKWTGRGTDTQY
TRBJ2-5 | TRBD1 | TRBV5-1 | ASSRDSQETQY
TRBJ1-6 | TRBD1 | TRBV6-1 | ASSGGTGENSPLH
TRBJ2-1 | TRBD2 | TRBV10-2 | ASTGLAGNRDNEQF
TRBJ2-7 | TRBD2 | TRBV13 | ASSSGLPGNEQY
TRBJ2-5 | NA | TRBV6-1 | ASSNSEGQTQY
TRBJ1-1 | NA | TRBV5-1 | ASRGGGITEAF
TRBJ2-7 | TRBD1 | TRBV5-1 | ASGDRVAPYEQY
TRBJ2-3 | TRBD1 | TRBV18 | ASSSGTGGTDTQY
TRBJ1-2 | TRBD1 | TRBV28 | ASSDRGRSDYGYT
TRBJ1-4 | NA | TRBV25-1 | ASSSAGVGEKLF
TRBJ2-6 | TRBD2 | TRBV4-1 | ASSPVFSGRAGGANVLT
TRBJ2-4 | TRBD1 | TRBV18 | ASSPIGPDRGPAKNIQY
TRBJ2-5 | NA | TRBV7-3 | ASSLAGRGETQY
TRBJ1-2 | TRBD1 | TRBV19 | ASSIRDRGNYGYT
TRBJ1-2 | TRBD1 | TRBV15 | ATSRFSGGSSGYT
TRBJ2-3 | TRBD2 | TRBV5-1 | ASSLSGTSGVTDTQY